This T cell receptor beta chain was obtained from a study of early T cells in non-severe SARS-CoV-2 infection. Background on the study: The chains were unpaired, and the sequenced material was bulk RNA from unsorted whole blood.

The CDR3 loop spans 13 amino acids. Germline V gene lookup returns CDR1 SGHKS and CDR2 YYEKEE (reference sequence). The study's findings and limits: Clonotype matching in VDJdb favored anti-spike CD8 responses and did not capture private and CD4 specificities.

The protocol attached unique molecular identifiers to individual cDNA molecules. Using its own MiXCR run on the 5' RACE reads, TCRdb lists one record per CDR3 protein. Of 60,000 to 75,000 distinct CDR3 sequences listed, about an eighth were seen once; the top ten hold 5.7%. To note about this clonotype: Its antigen is currently unknown. Relative to the germline gene, one junction end is altered; a read error may explain this.

This chain uses TRBV5-5 with TRBJ1-5; 7 bases map to TRBD1. The receptor was isolated from an adult who was a healthcare worker with PCR-confirmed SARS-CoV-2 infection or an uninfected control (not recorded which). The sample consisted of whole blood, taken at baseline. The DNA for the CDR3 is TGTGTCAGCAAAGGACAGGACAATCAGCCCCAGCATTTT. Translating gives CVSKGQDNQPQHF.